This TCR beta chain was sequenced during a study of blood T cell repertoires in COVID-19 (dated by TCRdb to 2020 to 2022). Looking at the study overall: Collaborator samples came from the United States, Italy and Spain and covered acute and convalescent phases of COVID-19. The material from the prospective study consisted of cDNA or gDNA derived from T cells, B-cell-depleted T cells, or PBMCs. The dataset comprised deeply sampled blood TCRbeta repertoires from subjects exposed to, actively infected with, or recovered from COVID-19. The repertoires were released in a freely available public database meant as a resource for research on the immune response to SARS-CoV-2. Samples came from the ongoing ImmuneRACE study (first 160 participants) plus 1,254 subjects from 6 global collaborators. Nearly every sample came with metadata listing a de-identified subject ID, COVID-19 status, age in years and sex. Where available, HLA class I and class II types were obtained from metadata supplied by the sample provider rather than from assay-based typing.

About this clone itself: Its antigen remains undetermined. No much larger clone exists at a distance of one base, and base qualities are not known.

TCRbeta CDR3 regions were amplified from genomic DNA by means of the immunoSEQ Assay, a bias-controlled multiplex PCR. The study's own analysis went as follows. Nucleated cell counts per sample were estimated from amplification of reference gene primers within the assay. To quantify the absolute abundance of each unique TCRbeta CDR3 rearrangement, sequence reads were collapsed and filtered. For each sample, productive Simpson clonality was calculated as the square root of Simpson's diversity index across productive rearrangements. TCRdb took this table from immuneACCESS and kept in-frame rearrangements with V and J called. Such tables lack part of the clones; where checked against another copy, unresolved V genes explain under half of the gap, and the rest is unexplained. The V and J calls and clone size are taken from that table; D and trimming were inferred from the DNA. The sample has tens of thousands of clones on record, 90% to 95% of them singletons. The top ten constitute over 7.5% of the sample.

Collaborating institutions collected whole blood in K2EDTA tubes following their own protocols. Collaborator samples were shipped for TCRbeta analysis as frozen whole blood, isolated PBMCs, or DNA extracted from either sample type. What the research found in general, with its limitations: The amount of clinical and demographic metadata varied by source and participant and was provided uncurated.

The sample consisted of peripheral blood. This clonotype was sampled from a human donor in a cohort sampled during active COVID-19.

The nucleotide sequence is given as TGTGCCAGCAACACAAGGGGTAGGGGGAATCAGCCCCAGCATTTT. Translation gives CASNTRGRGNQPQHF. The V and J segments used are TRBV2 and TRBJ1-5; D gene: possibly TRBD1, on 6 matching bases. V loses 7 bases of germline sequence and J loses 4 bases, and the interval between the two ends is 17 bases. From its cysteine to its phenylalanine, the CDR3 spans 15 amino acids. Here the CDR3 DNA is all that survives: 45 bases in frame from base 1. Taken from the germline V gene, the CDR1 and CDR2 loops are SNHLY and FYNNEI. The reference TRBV2 and TRBJ1-5 proteins fill in what lies around the CDR3, so the full variable domain reads EPEVTQTPSHQVTQMGQEVILRCVPISNHLYFYWYRQILGQKVEFLVSFYNNEISEKSEIFDDQFSVERPDGSNFTLKIRSTKLEDSAMYFCASNTRGRGNQPQHFGDGTRLSIL.